This T cell receptor beta chain emerged from a study of T-cell reconstitution after alpha-beta-depleted transplantation in children. This clonotype was counted between two and nine times. During its preparation, the TCRbeta library received unique molecular identifiers. TCRdb processed the PCR reads anew with MiXCR; each CDR3 protein has one entry. The data show about 340,000 distinct CDR3 sequences, 10% to 13% seen once. Germline CDR1 and CDR2: SQVTM and ANQGSEA. The CDR3 is 15 residues long. V lost 6 bases, J lost 3 bases, and 10 bases stayed unmatched. The TCR comes from a human donor who donated a stem cell graft to a child with acute lymphoblastic leukemia. The sequenced sample was PBMCs from the stem cell graft donor, obtained from the stem cell graft. The rearrangement joins TRBV29-1 to TRBJ2-7, with 11 bases identical to TRBD1. The CDR3 nucleotides are TGCAGCGTGGGAAAGCCGGGACAGGGGGTCTACGAGCAGTACTTC. Translated: CSVGKPGQGVYEQYF.